This T cell receptor (beta chain) was found in a study of human T cells and chemical hapten exposure. TCRdb called the RACE reads again in MiXCR, with one record for every CDR3 protein. The data show about 57,000 distinct CDR3 sequences, 9.3% seen once. Time point reported: patch test 1, 2 weeks after DPC sensitization. The sample's treatment: therapeutic diphenylcyclopropenone sensitization with weekly scalp DPC. The germline CDR1 and CDR2 sequences are LNHNV and YYDKDF (reference sequence). Deletions cut 1 base from V and 14 bases from J, with 13 bases between. CDR3 length equals 12 residues. This clonotype was recorded at least ten times.

This clonotype was sampled from a middle-aged woman with alopecia areata. Some clones in this sample may be carry-over from other donors' samples. Source: whole blood, taken in connection with sensitization to the hapten diphenylcyclopropenone (DPC). The rearrangement uses TRBV15 and TRBJ2-3; tentative D call: TRBD2 (6 bases). This chain's CDR3 is CATSRGAGRSYF. In DNA form, the CDR3 reads TGTGCCACCAGCAGAGGGGCGGGGAGATCGTATTTT. The variable domain in full, with the rest retrieved from reference TRBV15 and TRBJ2-3, is DAMVIQNPRYQVTQFGKPVTLSCSQTLNHNVMYWYQQKSSQAPKLLFHYYDKDFNNEADTPDNFQSRRPNTSFCFLDIRSPGLGDTAMYLCATSRGAGRSYFGPGTRLTVL.